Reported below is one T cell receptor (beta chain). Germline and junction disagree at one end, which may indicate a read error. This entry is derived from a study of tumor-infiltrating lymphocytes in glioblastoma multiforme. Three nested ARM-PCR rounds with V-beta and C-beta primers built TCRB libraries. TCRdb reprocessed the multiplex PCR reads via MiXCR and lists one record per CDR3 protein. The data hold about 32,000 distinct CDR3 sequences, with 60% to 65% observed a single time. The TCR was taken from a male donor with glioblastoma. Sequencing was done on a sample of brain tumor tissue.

The CDR3 here is CASSLNVNYGYTF. CDR3 nucleotide sequence: TGTGCCAGCAGCCTGAATGTAAACTATGGCTACACTTTC. The gene calls are TRBV13 and TRBJ1-2; no definite D call. The CDR3 spans 13 residues. Germline V gene sequence: CDR1 PRHDT, CDR2 FYEKMQ (reference sequence).